The rows below give T cell receptor beta chains drawn from one sample of a study of shared clonotypes between healthy human individuals. Repertoires were generated with immunoSEQ multiplex PCR, while TCRdb's copy carries only in-frame clones and drops some. This repertoire shows about 520,000 clones, 81% found once; its top ten account for roughly 13%. What was sequenced was PBMCs. The receptors derive from a woman in her thirties or forties in good health. Some clones in this sample may be carry-over from other donors' samples. Both conserved end residues are part of each CDR3. Fields, in order: J gene, V gene, clone size, D gene, CDR3 DNA, CDR3 protein. The D gene is left open where the match is weak. Clone size is not always given. Where it is, it says once, few, many or a class for expanded clones.

>TRBJ1-1|TRBV5-1|once|.
TGCGCCAGCAGCCTGTCGGGTTCTGAAGCTTTCTTT
CASSLSGSEAFF
>TRBJ2-3|TRBV6-7|.|TRBD1
TGTGCCAGCACCAACAGGGGGTGGTTGAGGACAGATACGCAGTATTTT
CASTNRGWLRTDTQYF
>TRBJ1-5|TRBV27|.|.
TGTGCCAGCAGCCCCACCCCCCGGGCGCGAGGGCCCCAGCATTTT
CASSPTPRARGPQHF
>TRBJ1-2|TRBV28|few|TRBD1
TGTGCCAGCACTCCGGGACAGTCATTTTATGGCTACACCTTC
CASTPGQSFYGYTF
>TRBJ2-1|TRBV2|.|TRBD2
TGTGCCAGCACTCCCCGGGGCGGGAGCTCCTACAATGAGCAGTTCTTC
CASTPRGGSSYNEQFF
>TRBJ2-7|TRBV25-1|.|.
TGTGCCAGCAGAGGGGCGGGCCGTTACGAGCAGTACTTC
CASRGAGRYEQYF
>TRBJ2-7|TRBV6-1|.|TRBD2
TGTGCCAGCAGTGAAGTGGGGGGGAGCGGCTCCTACGAGCAGTACTTC
CASSEVGGSGSYEQYF
>TRBJ2-3|TRBV6-6|.|.
TGTGCCAGCAGTTACCTCGTTAGCACAGATACGCAGTATTTT
CASSYLVSTDTQYF
>TRBJ1-2|TRBV2|.|.
TGTGCCAGCACCGCAGGGGAGCCTGCTAACTATGGCTACACCTTC
CASTAGEPANYGYTF
>TRBJ2-3|TRBV2|.|TRBD2
TGTGCCAGCAGTCCGACTAGCGGGAACACAGATACGCAGTATTTT
CASSPTSGNTDTQYF
>TRBJ2-2|TRBV5-1|.|.
TGCGCCAGCAGCTTGACAATGGGATCGAACACCGGGGAGCTGTTTTTT
CASSLTMGSNTGELFF
>TRBJ2-1|TRBV9|.|TRBD1
TGTGCCAGCAGCGCGACTCTAGAACAGGGGTGGGATGAGCAGTTCTTC
CASSATLEQGWDEQFF
>TRBJ1-3|TRBV4-1|.|.
TGCGCCAGCAGCCAAGGGGCGGCTACCGGAAACACCATATATTTT
CASSQGAATGNTIYF
>TRBJ1-2|TRBV11-2|.|TRBD1
TGTGCCAGCAGCTTAGATCAGGGGACAGGGAACTATGGCTACACCTTC
CASSLDQGTGNYGYTF
>TRBJ2-1|TRBV7-9|few|TRBD2
TGTGCCTGCCCGGGCGGGGGGTCCTACAATGAGCAGTTCTTC
CACPGGGSYNEQFF
>TRBJ2-3|TRBV6-4|many|TRBD2
TGTGCCAGCAGTGACTCGCCTAGCGGGGTCACAGATACGCAGTATTTT
CASSDSPSGVTDTQYF
>TRBJ1-1|TRBV5-3|.|.
TGTGCCAGCAGCTTGGCCGGCAGGGACACTGAAGCTTTCTTT
CASSLAGRDTEAFF
>TRBJ1-4|TRBV5-1|.|.
TGCGCCAGCAGCTTGGCCTTTGGTGCGGGAGAAAAACTGTTTTTT
CASSLAFGAGEKLFF
>TRBJ2-1|TRBV6-6|.|TRBD2
TGTGCCAGCAGCATAGCGGGAGGACCCTATGAGCAGTTCTTC
CASSIAGGPYEQFF
>TRBJ2-1|TRBV19|.|TRBD2
TGTGCCAGTAGTCAGCGGGACTGGGACAATGAGCAGTTCTTC
CASSQRDWDNEQFF
>TRBJ1-2|TRBV7-2|.|.
TGTGCCAGCAGCTTAAGTACCAACTATGGCTACACCTTC
CASSLSTNYGYTF
>TRBJ2-7|TRBV5-1|.|.
TGCGCCAGCAGCCTACAGGGAGGGAATAGTGGAGAGCAGTACTTC
CASSLQGGNSGEQYF
>TRBJ1-1|TRBV11-2|.|.
TGTGCCAGCACGCAGGGTCCGAACACTGAAGCTTTCTTT
CASTQGPNTEAFF
>TRBJ2-7|TRBV5-1|.|TRBD2
TGCGCCAGCAGCTTGACTAGCGGATCCTACGAGCAGTACTTC
CASSLTSGSYEQYF
>TRBJ2-1|TRBV11-2|.|TRBD2
TGTGCCAGCAGCTTGCGTCTAGCGGGGTACAATGAGCAGTTCTTC
CASSLRLAGYNEQFF
>TRBJ2-5|TRBV18|.|.
TGTGCCAGCTCACCCGCAACAGGGTTTCAAGAGACCCAGTACTTC
CASSPATGFQETQYF
>TRBJ1-1|TRBV5-6|.|.
TGTGCCAGCAGCTCTAGTGGGAACACTGAAGCTTTCTTT
CASSSSGNTEAFF
>TRBJ2-1|TRBV9|.|.
TGTGCCAGCAGCGTAGATGTAGCGGCCTCCTACAATGAGCAGTTCTTC
CASSVDVAASYNEQFF
>TRBJ2-5|TRBV6-5|.|TRBD2
TGTGCCAGCACGGTGACTAGCGGGAGTCGAGAGACCAGGTACTTC
CASTVTSGSRETRYF
>TRBJ2-1|TRBV6-1|.|.
TGTGCCAGCAGTGAAGTAGCGGACCGAACTCGATTCTTC
CASSEVADRTRFF
>TRBJ2-2|TRBV9|.|.
TGTGCCAGCAGCGTAGGTAGGGCAGGGACCGGGGAGCTGTTTTTT
CASSVGRAGTGELFF
>TRBJ1-2|TRBV19|.|TRBD1
TGTGCCAGCCGGGACAGGAGTACGACTAACTATGGCTACACCTTC
CASRDRSTTNYGYTF
>TRBJ1-1|TRBV27|.|.
TGTGCCAGCAGTTTATCCCGTAGACAGGCAGGTAGGAGCACTGAAGCTTTCTTT
CASSLSRRQAGRSTEAFF
>TRBJ2-2|TRBV2|few|TRBD2
TGTGCCAGCTGTCTAGCGGTGAACACCGGGGAGCTGTTTTTT
CASCLAVNTGELFF
>TRBJ1-1|TRBV18|.|.
TGTGCCAGCTCACTTACGCGGGCGGGCACTGAAGCTTTCTTT
CASSLTRAGTEAFF
>TRBJ2-3|TRBV7-3|.|TRBD2
TGTGCCAGCAGCCCGAACGGACTAGCGGGAGCTAAGGCAGATACGCAGTATTTT
CASSPNGLAGAKADTQYF
>TRBJ2-7|TRBV6-6|once|TRBD2
TGTGCCAGCAGTTATTCGGGAGGGCAGTACTTC
CASSYSGGQYF
>TRBJ1-3|TRBV25-1|.|.
TGTGCCAGCAGTGCTACAGGGACCTCTGGAAACACCATATATTTT
CASSATGTSGNTIYF
>TRBJ2-7|TRBV15|.|TRBD2
TGTGCCACCAGCAGAGATGTTTCGGGAGGACCCGGGGGCGAGCAGTACTTC
CATSRDVSGGPGGEQYF
>TRBJ1-1|TRBV11-1|.|.
TGTGCCAGCAGTACTCAGGGAGGCACTGAAGCTTTCTTT
CASSTQGGTEAFF
>TRBJ2-3|TRBV7-6|.|TRBD2
TGTGCCAGCAGCCTTTTCGGGACTAGCGGTGGGAAAGATACGCAGTATTTT
CASSLFGTSGGKDTQYF
>TRBJ1-4|TRBV30|.|.
TGTGCCTGGAGTGTAGGCAGCACAACTAATGAAAAACTGTTTTTT
CAWSVGSTTNEKLFF
>TRBJ1-1|TRBV6-5|.|.
TGTGCCACCCAGGGGCGGTACACTGAAGCTTTCTTT
CATQGRYTEAFF
>TRBJ1-5|TRBV27|.|.
TGTGCCAGCAGTTCGACAGCGCCAAGGGGTAGGCCCCAGCATTTT
CASSSTAPRGRPQHF
>TRBJ2-5|TRBV9|.|.
TGTGCCAGCAGCTCCAGACAAGGGAACCCAGAGACCCAGTACTTC
CASSSRQGNPETQYF
>TRBJ2-7|TRBV28|.|.
TGTGCCAGCAGTTTAAATGGGAGGATCCACGAGCAGTACTTC
CASSLNGRIHEQYF
>TRBJ2-7|TRBV28|few|.
TGTGCCAGCAGTTTAATTCAAAGGGAGCAGTACTTC
CASSLIQREQYF
>TRBJ2-1|TRBV9|.|TRBD1
TGTGCCAGCAGCGTAGGGGACAGGAATGTCGATGAGCAGTTCTTC
CASSVGDRNVDEQFF
>TRBJ2-3|TRBV29-1|.|.
TGCAGCGTAACGGCTAGCACAGATACGCAGTATTTT
CSVTASTDTQYF
>TRBJ2-7|TRBV11-2|once|TRBD1
TGTGCCAGCACTCCCGGGACAGGGGGCTCTTTTCGCTACGAGCAGTACTTC
CASTPGTGGSFRYEQYF
>TRBJ2-2|TRBV7-3|few|.
TGTGCCAGCAGCCTCGACACGGGTTCTGTAAGGGAGCTGTTTTTT
CASSLDTGSVRELFF
>TRBJ2-1|TRBV18|.|TRBD2
TGTGCCAGCTCACCACACAAACTAGCGGTGGAAGGTGAGCAGTTCTTC
CASSPHKLAVEGEQFF
>TRBJ1-5|TRBV5-1|.|.
TGCGCCACTGCGCCAGGTCCCAATCAGCCCCAGCATTTT
CATAPGPNQPQHF
>TRBJ2-2|TRBV19|.|TRBD1
TGTGCCAGTAGTTATGTGACAGGGGACACCGGGGAGCTGTTTTTT
CASSYVTGDTGELFF
>TRBJ1-5|TRBV11-2|.|.
TGTGCCAGAAGCTTAGATAGAGGGGGCAATCAGCCCCAGCATTTT
CARSLDRGGNQPQHF
>TRBJ2-7|TRBV7-2|many|.
TGTGCCAGCAGCCCTACCGGGGGACCCTACGAGCAGTACTTC
CASSPTGGPYEQYF
>TRBJ2-2|TRBV18|few|.
TGTGCCAGCTCACCACCCGGGGAGCTGTTTTTT
CASSPPGELFF
>TRBJ2-7|TRBV7-8|.|.
TGTGCCAGCAGCTCCAATACAGGCGAGCAGTACTTC
CASSSNTGEQYF
>TRBJ2-7|TRBV6-4|.|TRBD2
TGTGCCAGCAGCCCAGGGACTACCCAGGAGCAGTACTTC
CASSPGTTQEQYF
>TRBJ1-1|TRBV5-1|.|.
TGCGCCAGCAGCTTGGTACCGGCAGGGTTGAACACTGAAGCTTTCTTT
CASSLVPAGLNTEAFF